One sample yielded the 8 T cell receptor beta chains listed below, sequenced in a study of response to subunit inactivated influenza vaccine. TCRdb processed the RT-PCR reads anew with MiXCR; each CDR3 protein has one entry. The sample records hundreds of thousands of distinct CDR3 sequences, around 13% being singletons. This specimen was PBMCs from blood, taken less than 15 days before vaccination. The receptors derive from a man aged 45-65 years who received an inactivated influenza vaccine.

This clonotype was seen ten or more times. The gene calls are TRBV28 and TRBJ2-5; D unresolved. The germline CDR1 and CDR2 sequences are MDHEN and SYDVKM. V dropped 4 bases and J dropped 4 bases, with 7 bases sitting between them. The CDR3 totals 12 residues. This CDR3 is CASSSLGETQYF. The DNA of the CDR3 is TGTGCCAGCAGTTCCCTCGGAGAGACCCAGTACTTC.

This chain connects TRBV7-9 to TRBJ2-1, with 7 nucleotides matching TRBD2. Trimming removed 4 bases from V and 3 bases from J; junction bases left unmatched: 9. The CDR3 length is 16 residues. Germline CDR1 reads SEHNR; CDR2 reads FQNEAQ (reference sequence). CDR3 loop: CASSSILAVSYNEQFF. The CDR3 bases are TGTGCCAGCAGCTCAATTCTAGCGGTTAGCTACAATGAGCAGTTCTTC.

This clonotype was picked up many times. The genes are TRBV28 and TRBJ2-5, with 9 bases lining up with TRBD1. The germline V gene encodes CDR1 MDHEN and CDR2 SYDVKM. This CDR3 is 17 amino acids long. Trimming cost V 1 base and J 3 bases; bases outside gene matches: 9. CDR3 residues: CASSLLVMGQGKETQYF. Here the CDR3 DNA reads TGTGCCAGCAGTTTATTGGTCATGGGACAGGGAAAAGAGACCCAGTACTTC.

The V call is TRBV7-9, the J call TRBJ2-3; D gene uncertain. The CDR3 spans 16 residues. Between the trimmed V and J ends, which lost 4 bases and 2 bases, there was a span of 16 bases. Looked up from germline, CDR1 is SEHNR and CDR2 is FQNEAQ (reference sequence). The CDR3 loop is CASSSRLKIPTDTQYF. For the CDR3, the DNA is TGTGCCAGCAGCTCCCGCCTAAAAATCCCCACAGATACGCAGTATTTT.

This clonotype showed up just a few times. The chain employs TRBV4-3 and TRBJ2-7, with D possibly TRBD1 on 5 matching bases. Trimming left V 0 bases short and J 1 base short, with 10 bases between. Germline CDR1 is LGHNA and CDR2 is YSLEER. There are 15 residues in the CDR3. The CDR3 nucleotides read TGCGCCAGCAGCCAAGAAACAGGCCAGTCCTACGAGCAGTACTTC. Protein sequence: CASSQETGQSYEQYF.

This clonotype was seen a few times. V is TRBV6-5 and J is TRBJ2-7, with D uncertain. Germline-derived CDR1 and CDR2 are MNHEY and SVGAGI. CDR3 length equals 16 residues. The V and J ends lost 2 bases and 5 bases respectively, with 19 bases between them. The CDR3: CASSYATTRGPNEQYF. The CDR3 nucleotides are TGTGCCAGCAGTTACGCCACCACCCGCGGTCCAAACGAGCAGTACTTC.

This chain uses TRBV5-1 with TRBJ2-7; D is unresolved. V was shortened by 0 bases and J by 6 bases, with 13 bases between the two germline ends. The germline gives CDR1 SGHRS, CDR2 YFSETQ. The CDR3 is 14 amino acids. CDR3 residues: CASSLVGSPSEQYF. CDR3 in DNA: TGCGCCAGCAGCTTGGTCGGTTCCCCCAGCGAGCAGTACTTC.

This clonotype was detected only once. V usage is TRBV7-9 and J usage is TRBJ2-7; D not resolved. Trimming pared 3 bases from V and 7 bases from J, leaving 16 bases between. CDR3 length equals 14 residues. Germline-derived CDR1 and CDR2 are SEHNR and FQNEAQ (reference sequence). The CDR3 is CASSLHTGALEQYF. The CDR3 nucleotides read TGTGCCAGCAGCTTGCATACCGGAGCACTGGAGCAGTACTTC.